This paragraph covers one T cell receptor beta chain sequence. This CDR3 fails to terminate in the conserved phenylalanine or tryptophan, so it likely reflects a read error. This CDR3 comprises 13 residues. V shed 4 bases, J shed 7 bases, and the junction held 7 bases outside the gene matches. Germline V gene sequence: CDR1 SGHTA, CDR2 FQGNSA. The sample belongs to a study of CD8+CD57+ T cells in acquired aplastic anemia. Genomic DNA, serving as template, underwent TCR beta VDJ and CDR3 profiling. TCRdb fed the reads into MiXCR, producing one record per CDR3 protein. The sample lists 400,000 to 450,000 distinct CDR3 sequences, about 70% seen once, with 3% to 4.5% in the top ten.

V gene TRBV7-2 combines with J gene TRBJ2-7; 7 positions match TRBD1. The sample comprised sorted CD4+, CD8+, or CD8+CD57+ T cells (not recorded which) from PBMCs. This receptor was taken from a human donor in good health, serving as a control. In DNA, the CDR3 is TGTGCCAGCAGCTCCAACAGGGGAGAAGAGCAGTACTAC. Residues: CASSSNRGEEQYY.